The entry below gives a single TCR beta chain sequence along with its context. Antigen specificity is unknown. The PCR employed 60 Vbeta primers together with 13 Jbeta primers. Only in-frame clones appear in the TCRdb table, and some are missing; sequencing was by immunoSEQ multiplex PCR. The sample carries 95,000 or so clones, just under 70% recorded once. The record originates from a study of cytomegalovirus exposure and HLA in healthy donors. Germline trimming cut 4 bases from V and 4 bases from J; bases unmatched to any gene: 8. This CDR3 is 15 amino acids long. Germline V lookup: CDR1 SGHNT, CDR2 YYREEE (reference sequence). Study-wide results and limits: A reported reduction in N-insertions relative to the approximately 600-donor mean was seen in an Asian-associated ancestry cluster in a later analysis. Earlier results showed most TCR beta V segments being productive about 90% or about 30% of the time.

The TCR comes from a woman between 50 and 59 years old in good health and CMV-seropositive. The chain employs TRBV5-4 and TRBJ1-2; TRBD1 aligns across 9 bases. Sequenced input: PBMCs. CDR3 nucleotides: TGTGCCAGCAGCCTAGGGACAGGGTCTGGCTATGGCTACACCTTC. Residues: CASSLGTGSGYGYTF.